This paragraph covers one T cell receptor beta chain sequence. Its antigen is currently unknown. The record originates from a study of OX40 agonist ivuxolimab in advanced cancers. Study background: The treatment was a fully human IgG2 OX40 agonist, ivuxolimab. It was permissible to have had prior anti-PD-1, anti-PD-L1 or anti-CTLA-4 therapy, and about 40% had some. Study outcomes and limitations: Partly responding patients at 0.1-3.0 mg/kg showed some of the smallest clonal expansion.

V was pared by 2 bases and J by 7 bases, with 7 bases of the junction left unmatched. Germline loops: CDR1 MNHEY, CDR2 SVGAGI. This CDR3 has 14 residues. TCRdb's table, derived via immunoSEQ multiplex PCR, lists solely in-frame clones and lacks some. The repertoire holds 30,000 to 45,000 clones, with 88% as singletons. The receptor was isolated from an adult with an advanced solid tumor such as melanoma, head and neck, liver or kidney cancer. This specimen consisted of CD4+ or CD8+ T cells sorted from blood, obtained in a trial of the OX40 agonist ivuxolimab. The chain has TRBV6-5 and TRBJ2-5; TRBD1 agrees at 7 bases. The CDR3 DNA follows: TGTGCCAGCAGTTACCCCGATCCAGGGGGGACCCAGTACTTC. Its protein product is CASSYPDPGGTQYF.